This TCR beta chain was profiled in a study of control samples from healthy donors and cancer patients. In its sample, this clone ranks as medium-sized. The V and J ends lost 2 bases and 8 bases respectively, with 12 bases between them. The CDR3 length is 14 residues. Looked up from germline, CDR1 is MGHDK and CDR2 is SYGVNS. TCRdb's copy holds only in-frame clones and misses some; the assay was immunoSEQ multiplex PCR. The sample records approximately 37,000 clones, around 82% being singletons. This receptor was obtained from a woman aged 55-69 years with lung cancer. Material: PBMCs. The V call is TRBV25-1, the J call TRBJ1-4; D gene ambiguous. In nucleotides, the CDR3 is TGTGCCAGCAGTGAAAATCAGGTCGGGGAAAAACTGTTTTTT. This codes for CASSENQVGEKLFF.